What follows are 16 T cell receptor beta chains derived from one specimen sequenced in a study of blood T cell repertoires in COVID-19. Profiled with immunoSEQ multiplex PCR; TCRdb holds only in-frame clones, not every one. The data show roughly 250,000 clones, about 87% seen once. Input material: peripheral blood. The receptors come from a human donor in a cohort sampled during active COVID-19.

This clone was seen a single time. The rearrangement uses TRBV29-1 and TRBJ2-3; no clear D gene. The V end lost 5 bases, the J end lost 7 bases, and 16 bases lay between the germline ends. Germline V lookup: CDR1 SQVTM, CDR2 ANQGSEA. The CDR3 spans 13 residues. CDR3 sequence: CSVLAERVYTQYF. CDR3 nucleotide sequence: TGCAGCGTTCTGGCGGAGCGAGTGTATACGCAGTATTTT.

The chain recombines TRBV6-6 with TRBJ2-1, with TRBD2 identical over 9 bases. The V gene's germline CDR1 is MNHNY and CDR2 SVGAGI (reference sequence). The junction had 2 bases not matched to a gene; V was cut back by 3 bases and J by 2 bases. The CDR3 contains 15 residues. CDR3 coding DNA: TGTGCCAGCAGTTATGGCGGGGGGGCCTACAATGAGCAGTTCTTC. Encoded protein: CASSYGGGAYNEQFF.

The genes are TRBV6-5 and TRBJ1-2, with 9 nucleotides matching TRBD1. Germline assignment: CDR1 MNHEY and CDR2 SVGAGI. Losses at the gene ends were 6 bases for V and 4 bases for J; bases not matched to a gene: 9. This CDR3 spans 15 amino acids. CDR3 loop: CASRPGQGPSYGYTF. In DNA form, the CDR3 reads TGTGCCAGCAGACCGGGACAGGGTCCTTCCTATGGCTACACCTTC.

CDR3: CASSLDWVGPQHF. The CDR3 nucleotides read TGTGCCAGCAGCTTGGACTGGGTTGGGCCCCAGCATTTT. The chain is built from TRBV7-9 and TRBJ1-5; the D is unclear. This CDR3 is built from 13 residues. Trimming stripped 3 bases from V and 9 bases from J, with 12 bases between. Germline CDR1 SEHNR, CDR2 FQNEAQ (reference sequence).

The chain employs TRBV5-1 and TRBJ2-3, with TRBD2 as a possible D gene (5 bases). V was clipped by 6 bases and J by 4 bases, with 18 bases between them. Germline CDR1 SGHRS, CDR2 YFSETQ. This CDR3 has 15 amino acids. The CDR3 bases are TGCGCCAGCATGGGAGACGGAGGTAGGGCAGATACGCAGTATTTT. Encoded protein: CASMGDGGRADTQYF. The full variable domain, completed using reference TRBV5-1 and TRBJ2-3, is KAGVTQTPRYLIKTRGQQVTLSCSPISGHRSVSWYQQTPGQGLQFLFEYFSETQRNKGNFPGRFSGRQFSNSRSEMNVSTLELGDSALYLCASMGDGGRADTQYFGPGTRLTVL.

This sequence joins TRBV12-3 or TRBV12-4 and TRBJ1-2; D possibly corresponds to TRBD1 (5 bases). The V end lost 5 bases, the J end lost 4 bases, and 8 bases lay between the germline ends. The CDR3 covers 12 residues. The CDR3 DNA reads as TGTGCCAGCAGTCCCCAGGGCTATGGCTACACCTTC. Protein product: CASSPQGYGYTF.

The chain carries TRBV14 and TRBJ1-1; D ambiguous. The germline CDR1 and CDR2 sequences are SGHDN and FVKESK. Trimming stripped 8 bases from V and 1 base from J, with 23 bases between. The CDR3 has 17 residues. The CDR3 sequence: CASSQLVFLAGNTEAFF. The CDR3 DNA is TGTGCCAGCTCCCAGCTGGTTTTCCTAGCCGGGAACACTGAAGCTTTCTTT.

The V gene is TRBV6-1, the J gene TRBJ2-5, with 11 nucleotides matching TRBD1. V lost 2 bases, J lost 5 bases, and 7 bases stayed unmatched. The CDR3 loop spans 16 amino acids. CDR1 MNHNS and CDR2 SASEGT come from the germline V gene. Here the CDR3 reads CASSEPLWTGGETQYF. The DNA for the CDR3 is TGTGCCAGCAGTGAACCCCTTTGGACAGGGGGCGAGACCCAGTACTTC.

This clone has more than one count but fewer than ten. CDR3: CASSYSRGGIYNEQFF. CDR3 coding DNA: TGTGCCAGCAGTTACTCACGCGGGGGGATTTACAATGAGCAGTTCTTC. The chain employs TRBV6-2 or TRBV6-3 and TRBJ2-1; 8 nucleotides match TRBD2. From germline, CDR1 is MNHEY and CDR2 SVGEGT. This CDR3 contains 16 residues. The J segment lost 4 bases and the V segment lost 0 bases, leaving 5 bases of the junction unmatched.

The chain carries TRBV3-1 (or the pseudogene TRBV3-2) and TRBJ1-3; TRBD1 agrees at 7 bases. J was trimmed by 0 bases and V by 4 bases; bases with no gene match: 9. The germline V gene has CDR1 LGHDT and CDR2 YNNKEL (reference sequence). This CDR3 spans 17 amino acids. The CDR3 loop reads CASSPRQGSFSGNTIYF. The CDR3 DNA sequence: TGTGCCAGCAGCCCCCGACAGGGTAGTTTCTCTGGAAACACCATATATTTT.

The J gene is TRBJ2-1, the V gene TRBV27; 12 bases align to TRBD2. The V and J ends lost 1 base and 4 bases, in that order; junction bases with no gene match: 2. Germline assignment: CDR1 MNHEY and CDR2 SMNVEV (reference sequence). CDR3 length: 16 amino acids. CDR3 amino acids: CASSLWTSGAYNEQFF. In DNA form, the CDR3 reads TGTGCCAGCAGTTTATGGACTAGCGGGGCTTACAATGAGCAGTTCTTC.

The genes are TRBV28 and TRBJ1-2, with a possible D match to TRBD1 (5 bases). Trimming took 7 bases from V and 4 from J, leaving 22 bases between them. The CDR3 runs to 16 residues. Germline V gives CDR1 MDHEN, CDR2 SYDVKM. CDR3 region: CASTLTPSGHGYGYTF. The DNA for the CDR3 is TGTGCCAGCACCCTCACCCCGTCAGGGCACGGCTATGGCTACACCTTC.

The chain joins TRBV3-1 (or the pseudogene TRBV3-2) to TRBJ2-5, with 8 bases matching TRBD2. Germline V lookup: CDR1 LGHDT, CDR2 YNNKEL (reference sequence). This CDR3 has 16 amino acids. Trimming took 1 base from V and 5 from J; bases not matched to a gene: 9. The CDR3 coding sequence is TGTGCCAGCAGCCAAGGACTAGCGCGGACCACGGAGACCCAGTACTTC. It is translated as CASSQGLARTTETQYF.

The V gene is TRBV5-1, the J gene TRBJ1-5; a possible D gene is TRBD1 (5 bases). CDR1 and CDR2 (germline): SGHRS, YFSETQ. There are 16 residues in the CDR3. Between the trimmed V and J ends, which lost 1 base and 0 bases, there was a span of 11 bases. The CDR3 protein is CASSLYPRDSNQPQHF. CDR3 DNA: TGCGCCAGCAGCTTGTACCCCAGGGATAGCAATCAGCCCCAGCATTTT.

The V and J genes are TRBV4-3 and TRBJ1-2, with D unclear. The germline V gene encodes CDR1 LGHNA and CDR2 YSLEER. Trimming removed 0 bases from V and 4 bases from J, with 6 bases in between. CDR3 length equals 13 residues. CDR3 coding DNA: TGCGCCAGCAGCCAAGATAGTGGCTATGGCTACACCTTC. Its translation: CASSQDSGYGYTF.

This clone has just a few counts. This chain joins TRBV7-2 and TRBJ2-7, with 9 bases that match TRBD2. V lost 1 base to trimming and J lost 3 bases; unmatched junction nucleotides: 4. The length of the CDR3 is 15 residues. Germline CDR1 is SGHTA and CDR2 is FQGNSA. The CDR3 region has the DNA TGTGCCAGCAGCTTAGTGGCGGGGGGGGTCTACGAGCAGTACTTC. Protein: CASSLVAGGVYEQYF.